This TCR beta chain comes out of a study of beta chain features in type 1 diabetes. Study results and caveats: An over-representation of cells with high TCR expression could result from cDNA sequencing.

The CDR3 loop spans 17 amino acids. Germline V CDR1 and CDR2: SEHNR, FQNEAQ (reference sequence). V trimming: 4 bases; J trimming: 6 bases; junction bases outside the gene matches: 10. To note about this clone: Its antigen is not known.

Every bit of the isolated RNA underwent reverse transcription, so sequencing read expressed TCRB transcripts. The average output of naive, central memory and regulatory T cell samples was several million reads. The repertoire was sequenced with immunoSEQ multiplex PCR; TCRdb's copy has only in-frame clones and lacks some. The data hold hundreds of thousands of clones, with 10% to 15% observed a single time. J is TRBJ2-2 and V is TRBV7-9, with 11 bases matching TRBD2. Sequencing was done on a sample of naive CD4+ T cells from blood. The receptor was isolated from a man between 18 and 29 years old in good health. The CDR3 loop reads CASSSLVLAGGPGELFF. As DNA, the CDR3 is TGTGCCAGCAGCTCTCTCGTCCTAGCGGGAGGCCCCGGGGAGCTGTTTTTT. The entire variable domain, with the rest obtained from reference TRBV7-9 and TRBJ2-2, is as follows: DTGVSQNPRHKITKRGQNVTFRCDPISEHNRLYWYRQTLGQGPEFLTYFQNEAQLEKSRLLSDRFSAERPKGSFSTLEIQRTEQGDSAMYLCASSSLVLAGGPGELFFGEGSRLTVL.